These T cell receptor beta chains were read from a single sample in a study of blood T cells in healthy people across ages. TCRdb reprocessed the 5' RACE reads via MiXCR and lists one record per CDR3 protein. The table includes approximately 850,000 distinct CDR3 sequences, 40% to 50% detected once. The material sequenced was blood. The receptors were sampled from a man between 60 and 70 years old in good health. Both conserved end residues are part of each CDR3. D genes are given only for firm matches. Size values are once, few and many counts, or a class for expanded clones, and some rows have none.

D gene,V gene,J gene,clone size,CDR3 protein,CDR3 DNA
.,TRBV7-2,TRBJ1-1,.,CASSVEVGRTEAFF,TGTGCCAGCAGCGTAGAAGTAGGGAGAACTGAAGCTTTCTTT
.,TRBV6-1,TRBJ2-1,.,CASSAGNGAYNEQFF,TGTGCCAGCAGTGCCGGGAACGGGGCCTACAATGAGCAGTTCTTC
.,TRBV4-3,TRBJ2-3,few,CASSQGGIPTDTQYF,TGCGCCAGCAGCCAAGGGGGGATTCCCACAGATACGCAGTATTTT
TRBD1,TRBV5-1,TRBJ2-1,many,CASTPGGQGNEQFF,TGCGCCAGCACCCCAGGGGGACAGGGTAATGAGCAGTTCTTC
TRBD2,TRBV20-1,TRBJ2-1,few,CSARDRRAGGWSSYNEQFF,TGCAGTGCTAGAGATCGGAGAGCGGGGGGGTGGAGCTCCTACAATGAGCAGTTCTTC
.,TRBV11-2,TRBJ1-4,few,CASSLDPHGLTNEKLFF,TGTGCCAGCAGCTTAGATCCCCATGGCTTGACTAATGAAAAACTGTTTTTT
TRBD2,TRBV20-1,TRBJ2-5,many,CSARSPGLAGLNEQYF,TGCAGTGCTAGAAGTCCGGGACTAGCGGGGTTAAATGAGCAGTACTTC
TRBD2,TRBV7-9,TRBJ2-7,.,CASSTPGTSGVSSYNEQYF,TGTGCCAGCAGCACTCCGGGGACTAGCGGGGTTAGCTCCTACAATGAGCAGTACTTC
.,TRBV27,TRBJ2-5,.,CASSSDRKKETQYF,TGTGCCAGCAGTTCGGACAGAAAAAAAGAGACCCAGTACTTC
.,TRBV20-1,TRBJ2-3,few,CSARIDTGPTDTQYF,TGCAGTGCTAGAATAGACACTGGTCCCACAGATACGCAGTATTTT
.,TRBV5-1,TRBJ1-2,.,CASSLAASHYGYTF,TGCGCCAGCAGCTTGGCTGCTTCCCACTATGGCTACACCTTC
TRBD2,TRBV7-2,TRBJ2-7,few,CASSLAGTSPYEQYF,TGTGCCAGCAGCTTAGCAGGGACTAGCCCATACGAGCAGTACTTC
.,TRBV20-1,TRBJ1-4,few,CSARRRANEKLFF,TGCAGTGCTAGGCGCAGAGCTAATGAAAAACTGTTTTTT
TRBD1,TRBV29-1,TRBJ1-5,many,CSVVGQGGGPQHF,TGCAGCGTTGTAGGACAGGGAGGGGGGCCCCAGCATTTT
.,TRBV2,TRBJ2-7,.,CASQRTVSSYKQYF,TGTGCCAGCCAGAGGACGGTGAGCTCCTACAAGCAGTACTTC
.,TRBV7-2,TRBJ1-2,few,CASSSRPPGTGDGYTF,TGTGCCAGCAGCTCCCGGCCTCCAGGAACCGGCGATGGCTACACCTTC
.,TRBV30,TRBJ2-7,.,CAGSVRAYEQYF,TGTGCCGGGAGTGTCAGAGCCTACGAGCAGTACTTC
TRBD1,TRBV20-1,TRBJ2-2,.,CSARRGGSANTGELFF,TGCAGTGCTAGACGAGGGGGCAGCGCGAACACCGGGGAGCTGTTTTTT
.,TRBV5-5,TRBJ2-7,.,CASSFAQGNYEQYF,TGTGCCAGCAGCTTCGCACAGGGTAACTACGAGCAGTACTTC
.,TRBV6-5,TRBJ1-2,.,CASSYSPPDHGYTF,TGTGCCAGCAGTTACTCGCCGCCTGATCATGGCTACACCTTC
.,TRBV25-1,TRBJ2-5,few,CASSFGTNLQETQYF,TGTGCCAGCAGTTTTGGAACTAACCTGCAAGAGACCCAGTACTTC
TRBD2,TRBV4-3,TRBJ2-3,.,CASSQVGGGVNTDTQYF,TGCGCCAGCAGCCAAGTTGGCGGGGGGGTCAACACAGATACGCAGTATTTT
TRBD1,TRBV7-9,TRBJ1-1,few,CASRGQALGEAFF,TGTGCCAGCAGGGGACAGGCCCTAGGTGAAGCTTTCTTT
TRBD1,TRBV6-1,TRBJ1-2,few,CASRQGADYGYTF,TGTGCCAGCAGGCAGGGGGCCGACTATGGCTACACCTTC
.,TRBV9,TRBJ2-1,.,CASSVLLGEYNEQFF,TGTGCCAGCAGCGTGTTACTAGGAGAATACAATGAGCAGTTCTTC
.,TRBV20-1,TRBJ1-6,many,CSARSGSPLHF,TGCAGTGCTAGAAGCGGTTCACCCCTCCACTTT
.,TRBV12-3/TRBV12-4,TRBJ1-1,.,CASSRLQFGTFF,TGTGCCAGCAGTCGTCTTCAGTTCGGTACTTTCTTT
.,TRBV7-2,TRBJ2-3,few,CASSLAHGGWTDTQYF,TGTGCCAGCAGCTTAGCGCACGGGGGCTGGACAGATACGCAGTATTTT
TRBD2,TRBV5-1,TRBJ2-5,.,CASSSGTCGGQETQYF,TGCGCCAGCAGCAGCGGGACTTGCGGGGGGCAAGAGACCCAGTACTTC
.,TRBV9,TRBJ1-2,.,CASSVGGRAFYGYTF,TGTGCCAGCAGCGTAGGCGGGAGGGCCTTCTATGGCTACACCTTC
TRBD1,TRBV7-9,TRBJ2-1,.,CASSEGQYNEQFF,TGTGCCAGCAGCGAGGGACAGTACAATGAGCAGTTCTTC
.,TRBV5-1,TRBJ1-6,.,CASSRDINSESPLHF,TGCGCCAGCAGCCGGGACATCAACTCGGAATCACCCCTCCACTTT
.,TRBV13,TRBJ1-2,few,CASSPSGFGGYTF,TGTGCCAGCAGCCCCAGTGGTTTTGGTGGCTACACCTTC
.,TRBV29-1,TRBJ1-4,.,CSVARGNNEKLFF,TGCAGCGTTGCCCGGGGGAACAATGAAAAACTGTTTTTT
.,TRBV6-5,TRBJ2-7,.,CASKNRLVPYEQYF,TGTGCCAGCAAAAACCGACTAGTTCCCTACGAGCAGTACTTC
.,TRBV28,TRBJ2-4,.,CASSLRQAKNIQYF,TGTGCCAGCAGTTTGCGGCAGGCCAAAAACATTCAGTACTTC
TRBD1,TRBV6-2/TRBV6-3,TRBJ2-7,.,CASSYQRGQVIYEQYF,TGTGCCAGCAGTTATCAGCGCGGACAGGTGATCTACGAGCAGTACTTC
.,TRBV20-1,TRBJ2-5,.,CSASQGLETQYF,TGCAGTGCTAGTCAAGGGTTGGAGACCCAGTACTTC
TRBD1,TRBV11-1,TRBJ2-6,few,CASSDRDTSGANVLTF,TGTGCCAGCAGCGACAGGGACACCTCTGGGGCCAACGTCCTGACTTTC
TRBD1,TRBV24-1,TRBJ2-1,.,CATSDQTASLDRGYNKQFF,TGTGCCACCAGTGATCAGACAGCGTCACTGGACAGGGGCTACAATAAGCAGTTCTTC
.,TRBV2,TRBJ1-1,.,CASTNEARMNTGAFF,TGTGCCAGCACCAACGAGGCAAGGATGAACACTGGAGCTTTCTTT
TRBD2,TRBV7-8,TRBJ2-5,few,CASSPLPGLAGETQYF,TGTGCCAGCAGCCCATTACCGGGACTAGCAGGGGAGACCCAGTACTTC
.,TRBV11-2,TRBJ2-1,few,CASSDALSYNEQFF,TGTGCCAGCAGTGACGCCCTCTCCTACAATGAGCAGTTCTTC
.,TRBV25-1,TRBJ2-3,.,CASSEAKQGWATDTQYF,TGTGCCAGCAGTGAAGCAAAACAGGGATGGGCCACAGATACGCAGTATTTT